The entry below describes one T cell receptor (beta chain). Its antigen is not identified. The sample is drawn from a study of OX40 agonist ivuxolimab in advanced cancers. Study as a whole: As their treatment, patients were administered ivuxolimab, an agonistic anti-OX40 (CD134) antibody. The diagnoses of dose-escalation patients were hepatocellular carcinoma, melanoma, renal cell or head and neck cancer.

General study findings and limits: Clonal expansion was among the lowest in partial responders at 0.1-3.0 mg/kg, especially CD8+.

The sampling schedule covered blood at baseline, cycle 4 day 1, and cycle 7 day 1. Clones were sequenced by immunoSEQ multiplex PCR, and TCRdb holds only the in-frame ones, with some missing. The table lists some 90,000 clones, more than 70% of them singletons. Sequencing was performed on CD4+ or CD8+ T cells sorted from blood, taken in a trial of the OX40 agonist ivuxolimab. This TCR derives from an adult with an advanced solid tumor such as melanoma, head and neck, liver or kidney cancer.

CDR3: CASSDAYTQYF. The DNA for the CDR3 is TGCGCCAGCAGTGACGCCTATACGCAGTATTTT. The J gene is TRBJ2-3, the V gene TRBV10-1, with D uncertain. Germline CDR1 and CDR2: WNHNN and SYGVQD (reference sequence). V was trimmed by 3 bases and J by 7 bases, leaving 5 bases between them. The CDR3 is 11 residues long.